The 15 T cell receptor beta chains given below trace back to one sample, sequenced in a study of persistence of HIV-infected CD4 T cells. Sequencing used immunoSEQ version 4 in survey mode. This table comes from immunoSEQ multiplex PCR, and its TCRdb copy is limited to in-frame clones, with some not included. Of fewer than 40,000 clones in the sample, roughly 80% were seen once. No antigen has been identified for these receptors. The stimulus was lysate of CMV-infected fibroblasts, around 9.3 ug/mL. Sorted nonresponding memory CD4+ T cells were CD40L-negative, CD69-negative, CD45RO-high. The source material was CD4+ T cells sorted from PBMCs after approximately 18-hour stimulation, sampled from a patient who received antiretroviral therapy. The receptors were sampled from an adult man with HIV who was CMV-seropositive.

The sample holds a few counts of this clone. The germline gene is not matched at one end of the junction; a read error may be the cause. The chain joins TRBV27 to TRBJ1-1; D is perhaps TRBD1 (6 bases). CDR3 length: 10 amino acids. Germline CDR1 MNHEY, CDR2 SMNVEV (reference sequence). CDR3: CASSFPGTPF. The CDR3 DNA is TGTGCCAGCAGTTTCCCCGGGACACCCTTT.

The chain has TRBV6-2 or TRBV6-3 and TRBJ2-3; possibly TRBD2 for D (7 bases). Germline CDR1 MNHEY, CDR2 SVGEGT. The CDR3 covers 15 residues. The V gene lost 4 bases and the J gene lost 5 bases, with 16 bases spanning the gap. Here the CDR3 reads CASSFWGGGKDTQYF. CDR3 in DNA: TGTGCCAGCAGTTTTTGGGGAGGGGGTAAAGATACGCAGTATTTT.

The rearrangement uses TRBV7-9 and TRBJ2-7; 7 bases map to TRBD1. V was pared by 5 bases and J by 1 base, with 8 bases of the junction left unmatched. The CDR3 covers 15 residues. Germline CDR1 SEHNR, CDR2 FQNEAQ (reference sequence). The CDR3: CASSPRDSSSYEQYF. As DNA, the CDR3 is TGTGCCAGCAGCCCCCGGGACAGTTCATCCTACGAGCAGTACTTC.

The chain recombines TRBV28 with TRBJ1-1, with 7 bases lining up with TRBD1. This CDR3 has 17 amino acids. V dropped 4 bases and J dropped 4; count of bases not matched to a gene: 15. The V gene's germline CDR1 is MDHEN and CDR2 SYDVKM. CDR3 residues: CASSYPGTGDAVTEAFF. The CDR3 nucleotides are TGTGCCAGCAGTTACCCGGGAACAGGGGACGCGGTCACTGAAGCTTTCTTT.

The rearrangement uses TRBV20-1 and TRBJ2-3; no firm D call. Per the germline V gene, CDR1 is DFQATT and CDR2 is SNEGSKA (reference sequence). The CDR3 totals 10 residues. In DNA form, the CDR3 reads TGCAGGGCGGACGAGGTGGCGCAGTATTTT. Translating it yields CRADEVAQYF.

This clone was detected only a few times. This sequence joins TRBV2 and TRBJ2-1, with D possibly TRBD1 on 6 matching bases. Germline assignment: CDR1 SNHLY and CDR2 FYNNEI. The CDR3 has 13 amino acids. Trimming shortened V by 2 bases and J by 6 bases, and 8 bases separated the two germline ends. The CDR3 DNA sequence: TGTGCCAGCAGTGAACAGGGGATCAATGAGCAGTTCTTC. Amino acids: CASSEQGINEQFF. The full variable domain, rest sourced from reference TRBV2 and TRBJ2-1, is EPEVTQTPSHQVTQMGQEVILRCVPISNHLYFYWYRQILGQKVEFLVSFYNNEISEKSEIFDDQFSVERPDGSNFTLKIRSTKLEDSAMYFCASSEQGINEQFFGPGTRLTVL.

This clone was counted a single time. The J gene is TRBJ2-1, the V gene TRBV4-3, with TRBD2 identical over 8 bases. The CDR3 runs 18 residues. Germline-derived CDR1 and CDR2 are LGHNA and YSLEER. With 0 bases clipped from V and 3 bases from J, the junction kept 10 bases outside the gene matches. This CDR3 reads CASSQDLVGLGLYNEQFF. The CDR3 bases are TGCGCCAGCAGCCAAGATCTTGTGGGACTAGGGCTCTACAATGAGCAGTTCTTC.

CDR3 residues: CASSQQSEAFF. CDR3 nucleotide sequence: TGTGCCAGCAGCCAGCAATCAGAAGCTTTCTTT. The chain links TRBV3-1 (or the pseudogene TRBV3-2) to TRBJ1-1, with D unresolved. The germline V gene encodes CDR1 LGHDT and CDR2 YNNKEL (reference sequence). V was pared by 3 bases and J by 8 bases, with 7 bases between. The CDR3 loop spans 11 amino acids.

The sample holds a few counts of this clone. The rearrangement joins TRBV7-2 to TRBJ2-1; TRBD1 agrees at 9 bases. V shed 7 bases, J shed 6 bases, and the junction held 7 bases outside the gene matches. Germline lookup yields CDR1 SGHTA and CDR2 FQGNSA. The CDR3 is made up of 14 amino acids. The CDR3 reads CASTQYRGLNEQFF. CDR3 coding DNA: TGTGCCAGCACCCAGTACAGGGGGCTCAATGAGCAGTTCTTC.

The rearrangement joins TRBV5-4 to TRBJ2-1; D is possibly TRBD1 or TRBD2 (5 bases each). Germline lookup yields CDR1 SGHNT and CDR2 YYREEE (reference sequence). V dropped 3 bases and J dropped 7 bases, with 11 bases sitting between them. CDR3 length: 13 amino acids. CDR3 amino acids: CASSSRGRNEQFF. For the CDR3, the DNA is TGTGCCAGCAGCTCCCGGGGCAGGAATGAGCAGTTCTTC.

V gene TRBV7-7 combines with J gene TRBJ2-1; a possible D gene is TRBD2 (6 bases). The length of the CDR3 is 15 residues. CDR1 and CDR2 (germline): SSHAT, FNYEAQ (reference sequence). The V gene lost 5 bases and the J gene lost 2 bases, with 13 bases spanning the gap. Here the CDR3 reads CASSQMGGTYNEQFF. The CDR3 coding sequence is TGTGCCAGCAGCCAGATGGGGGGAACCTACAATGAGCAGTTCTTC.

The J gene is TRBJ2-7, the V gene TRBV3-1 (or the pseudogene TRBV3-2), with D unresolved. This CDR3 spans 14 amino acids. CDR1 and CDR2 (germline): LGHDT, YNNKEL (reference sequence). Trimming left V 4 bases short and J 2 bases short, with 12 bases between. This CDR3 reads CASSRNGLTYEQYF. Written as DNA, the CDR3 is TGTGCCAGCAGCCGGAATGGGTTAACCTACGAGCAGTACTTC.

A few counts support this clone. The rearrangement links TRBV15 to TRBJ1-6; D remains ambiguous. The CDR3 runs 15 residues. V lost 0 bases, J lost 7 bases, and 10 bases lay in between. The V gene's germline CDR1 is LNHNV and CDR2 YYDKDF (reference sequence). The CDR3 DNA reads TGTGCCACCAGCAGAGAAAGGGTAAACAATTCACCCCTCCACTTT. Its translation is CATSRERVNNSPLHF.

The rearrangement uses TRBV6-6 and TRBJ1-6, with TRBD1 as a possible D gene (5 bases). V gave up 2 bases and J gave up 7 bases, with 12 bases separating them. Per the germline V gene, CDR1 is MNHNY and CDR2 is SVGAGI (reference sequence). The CDR3 contains 15 residues. CDR3 loop: CASSYLDILNSPLHF. The CDR3 DNA is TGTGCCAGCAGTTACCTGGACATTCTAAATTCACCCCTCCACTTT.

The V call is TRBV18, the J call TRBJ1-4, with 7 bases identical to TRBD1. The junction had 4 bases not matched to a gene; V was cut back by 2 bases and J by 4 bases. This CDR3 has 15 amino acids. Per the germline V gene, CDR1 is KGHSH and CDR2 is LQKENI. CDR3: CASSPYRGGNEKLFF. The CDR3, as DNA: TGTGCCAGCTCACCATACAGGGGCGGTAATGAAAAACTGTTTTTT.